The rows below give T cell receptor beta chains drawn from one sample of a study of Graves' ophthalmopathy and Graves' hyperthyroidism. TCRdb reprocessed the multiplex PCR reads with MiXCR, giving one entry per CDR3 protein. This repertoire shows about 210,000 distinct CDR3 sequences, around 30% found once; its top ten account for around 9.8%. Input material: peripheral blood. These receptors were obtained from a man between 45 and 60 years old with Graves' ophthalmopathy. Both conserved end residues are part of each CDR3. The order of the fields is J gene, clone size, V gene, D gene, CDR3 DNA, CDR3 protein. A D gene is named only where the DNA matches it firmly. Clone size appears in some rows only: once, few, many, or a class for an expanded clone.

TRBJ2-5,many,TRBV4-3,.,TGCGCCAGCAGCCAAGAATCTAGCCGAGAGACCCAGTACTTC,CASSQESSRETQYF
TRBJ2-2,many,TRBV11-2,.,TGTGCCAGCACTCCCGCTTACACCGGGGAGCTGTTTTTT,CASTPAYTGELFF
TRBJ2-7,many,TRBV24-1,.,TGTGCCACCAGTGAATCCGCCGGGGCCTACGAGCAGTACTTC,CATSESAGAYEQYF
TRBJ1-6,.,TRBV28,TRBD1,TGTGCCAGCAGGTTATGGCGGACAGGGGTTTCCTATAATTCACCCCTCCACTTT,CASRLWRTGVSYNSPLHF
TRBJ1-1,.,TRBV7-3,.,TGTGCCAGCAGCGCAGGTATTACTGAAGCTTTCTTT,CASSAGITEAFF
TRBJ1-2,.,TRBV6-5,.,TGTGCCAGCAGATACGGGGACGGAGGCTATGGCTACACCTTC,CASRYGDGGYGYTF
TRBJ2-2,many,TRBV11-1,.,TGTGCCAGCAGTCGAGTTTCCCCGGAGCCCCGTGGGGAGCTGTTTTTT,CASSRVSPEPRGELFF
TRBJ2-7,few,TRBV28,.,TGTGCCAGCAGTTTGGTCTTTTCCTACGAGCAGTACTTC,CASSLVFSYEQYF
TRBJ1-5,.,TRBV15,.,TGTGCCACCAGCGGCGGACAGCTCGCGGGTCCCTTCATGCCCCAGCATTTT,CATSGGQLAGPFMPQHF
TRBJ1-2,.,TRBV6-2/TRBV6-3,TRBD1,TGTGCCAGCAGTTACTGGGGACAGGGGCCAGCTAACTATGGCTACACCTTC,CASSYWGQGPANYGYTF
TRBJ2-5,few,TRBV24-1,TRBD1,TGTGCCACCAGTGATTTAAGGGGGCGTGATGGTGAGACCCAGTACTTC,CATSDLRGRDGETQYF
TRBJ2-2,.,TRBV12-3/TRBV12-4,TRBD2,TGTGCCAGCAGTTGGGGAGGGATCGGGGAGCTGTTTTTT,CASSWGGIGELFF
TRBJ2-7,.,TRBV4-1,TRBD2,TGCGCCAGCAGCCAAGGCCCGGGGCTAGCGGGAGGAACGACCTACGAGCAGTACTTC,CASSQGPGLAGGTTYEQYF
TRBJ2-7,.,TRBV6-2/TRBV6-3,.,TGTGCCACCCGGAGTCGAAGCTCCTACGAGCAGTACTTC,CATRSRSSYEQYF
TRBJ1-1,many,TRBV5-4,.,TGTGCCAGCAGCTTAAAGGGGATGAACACTGAAGCTTTCTTT,CASSLKGMNTEAFF